Listed here are 7 T cell receptor beta chains from one sample, sequenced in a study of CD8+CD57+ T cells in acquired aplastic anemia. Both TCR beta VDJ combination and CDR3 sequence profiling were carried out. Genomic DNA was the template for this profiling. MiXCR, applied by TCRdb to the reads, yields one record per CDR3 protein. The sample shows roughly 86,000 distinct CDR3 sequences, around 44% of them seen only once. The sequenced material came from sorted CD4+, CD8+, or CD8+CD57+ T cells (not recorded which) from PBMCs. All receptors derive from a human donor in good health, serving as a control.

The chain employs TRBV30 and TRBJ2-7; no clear D gene. V was shortened by 1 base and J by 2 bases, with 9 bases between the two germline ends. The V gene's germline CDR1 is GTSNPN and CDR2 SVGIG (reference sequence). The CDR3 has 13 residues. The CDR3 region has the DNA TGTGCCTGGAGTGCGGACGGTCCCTACGAGCAGTACTTC. Residues: CAWSADGPYEQYF.

This clonotype appeared a few times. The chain combines TRBV10-3 with TRBJ2-7, with 7 bases that match TRBD2. CDR3 length: 13 residues. Trimming at V came to 6 bases and at J to 6 bases, leaving 8 bases not matched to a gene. Germline V lookup: CDR1 ENHRY, CDR2 SYGVKD. The CDR3 spells CAIRAGTGGEQYF. The CDR3 nucleotides read TGTGCCATCAGGGCCGGGACGGGAGGCGAGCAGTACTTC.

This clonotype has just one count. This sequence joins TRBV15 and TRBJ1-6, with D maybe TRBD1 (5 bases). Trimming cost V 0 bases and J 9 bases, with 18 bases left between them. This CDR3 contains 17 residues. CDR1 and CDR2 from the germline V gene are LNHNV and YYDKDF (reference sequence). The CDR3 sequence is CATSRDRGDHASSPLHF. Written as DNA, the CDR3 is TGTGCCACCAGCAGAGATAGAGGGGATCACGCAAGTTCACCCCTCCACTTT.

This clonotype was seen ten or more times. This chain connects TRBV29-1 to TRBJ1-1, with a possible D match to TRBD1 (6 bases). Germline V gives CDR1 SQVTM, CDR2 ANQGSEA. Trimming removed 1 base at V and 5 bases at J, with 8 bases between. The CDR3 contains 12 residues. Here the CDR3 reads CSVEARGTEAFF. The CDR3 DNA sequence: TGCAGCGTTGAAGCGAGGGGGACTGAAGCTTTCTTT.

This clonotype occurred many times. V usage is TRBV9 and J usage is TRBJ2-2; possible D gene TRBD2, 7 bases. CDR1 and CDR2 from the germline V gene are SGDLS and YYNGEE. There are 15 residues in the CDR3. The V and J ends lost 4 bases and 7 bases respectively, with 17 bases between them. In DNA, the CDR3 is TGTGCCAGCAGCCCGCGTGGGGGGGCGAACGGGGAGCTGTTTTTT. Its protein is CASSPRGGANGELFF.

Note on this clonotype: A much larger clone lies a single base off, so this may be a read error. CDR3 nucleotides: TGTGCCAGCAGCGACCGGGACATCAATGAGCAGTTCTTC. It yields the protein CASSDRDINEQFF. V usage is TRBV9 and J usage is TRBJ2-1; tentative D call: TRBD1 (6 bases). The germline CDR1 and CDR2 sequences are SGDLS and YYNGEE. The ends were cut back, 3 bases at V and 6 bases at J, with 10 bases in the middle. This CDR3 spans 13 amino acids. Full variable domain (missing parts from reference TRBV9 and TRBJ2-1): DSGVTQTPKHLITATGQRVTLRCSPRSGDLSVYWYQQSLDQGLQFLIQYYNGEERAKGNILERFSAQQFPDLHSELNLSSLELGDSALYFCASSDRDINEQFFGPGTRLTVL.

On this clonotype itself: This CDR3 is missing its conserved last phenylalanine or tryptophan, likely due to a read error. No DNA is shown, since the ends of the CDR3 on it are uncertain; the CDR3 is the one TCRdb lists. The CDR3 region is CASSGGGA. V is TRBV2 and J is TRBJ2-7; TRBD2, the D gene given by the table, was not confirmed from the DNA. CDR1 and CDR2 (germline): SNHLY, FYNNEI. The CDR3 contains 8 residues when both ends are counted.